This T cell receptor beta chain was sequenced for a study of OX40 agonist ivuxolimab in advanced cancers. Here immunoSEQ multiplex PCR was the method, and the copy in TCRdb shows in-frame clones only, minus some. The sample shows approximately 74,000 clones, roughly 88% of them seen only once. Germline lookup yields CDR1 MGHRA and CDR2 YSYEKL. The CDR3 spans 20 residues. The V segment lost 1 base and the J segment 2 bases; nucleotides outside the gene matches: 14. The material sequenced was CD4+ or CD8+ T cells sorted from blood, taken in a trial of the OX40 agonist ivuxolimab. This receptor was taken from an adult with an advanced solid tumor such as melanoma, head and neck, liver or kidney cancer. The chain uses TRBV4-1 and TRBJ2-1, with 10 positions matching TRBD2. CDR3 nucleotide sequence: TGCGCCAGCAGCCAAGGCCCGGGACTAGCGCAAAATAAAGCCTACAATGAGCAGTTCTTC. Protein sequence: CASSQGPGLAQNKAYNEQFF.